The 26 T cell receptor beta chains below come from one sample, sequenced in a study of cytomegalovirus exposure and HLA in healthy donors. Vbeta (60) and Jbeta (13) primers were used in the PCR. Profiled with immunoSEQ multiplex PCR; TCRdb holds only in-frame clones, not every one. The sample yields about 160,000 clones, around 84% seen once. Sequencing was done on a sample of PBMCs. The receptors derive from a man between 45 and 60 years old in good health and CMV-seropositive.

The chain links TRBV4-2 to TRBJ1-4; the match to TRBD1 covers 10 bases. The CDR3 runs 15 residues. CDR1 is LGHNA and CDR2 is YNFKEQ in the germline V gene. Germline trimming cut 4 bases from V and 5 bases from J; bases unmatched to any gene: 4. CDR3 nucleotide sequence: TGTGCCAGCAGCCCTCCGGGACAGGGGAATGAAAAACTGTTTTTT. Protein product: CASSPPGQGNEKLFF.

The chain combines TRBV11-2 with TRBJ1-1, with 8 bases identical to TRBD1. This CDR3 has 17 residues. Germline loops: CDR1 SGHAT, CDR2 FQNNGV. V trimming: 5 bases; J trimming: 6 bases; junction bases outside the gene matches: 17. CDR3: CASSPSAGGIYISEAFF. The CDR3 DNA is TGTGCCAGCAGCCCATCTGCAGGGGGCATTTACATCTCTGAAGCTTTCTTT.

In its sample, this clone was seen a few times. The chain uses TRBV4-1 and TRBJ2-7; 9 nucleotides match TRBD1. The CDR3 contains 16 residues. Trimming removed 1 base from V and 2 bases from J; junction bases left unmatched: 6. Germline loops: CDR1 MGHRA, CDR2 YSYEKL. DNA for the CDR3: TGCGCCAGCAGCCAAGGGGGGGACAGGGTAACCTACGAGCAGTACTTC. This gives the protein CASSQGGDRVTYEQYF.

The chain has TRBV25-1 and TRBJ1-2; 7 positions agree with TRBD1. V dropped 6 bases and J dropped 7; count of bases not matched to a gene: 8. This CDR3 comprises 13 residues. From germline, CDR1 is MGHDK and CDR2 SYGVNS. The CDR3 region has the DNA TGTGCCAGCAGCGACAGGGCCCAGAGTGGCTACACCTTC. This translates into CASSDRAQSGYTF.

The CDR3 DNA sequence: TGTGCCAGCAGCCCGCAAGAGCGAGCCGGGGAGCTGTTTTTT. It is translated as CASSPQERAGELFF. The rearrangement joins TRBV11-2 to TRBJ2-2; D remains ambiguous. CDR3 length: 14 residues. Germline CDR1 SGHAT, CDR2 FQNNGV. Trimming stripped 5 bases from V and 6 bases from J, with 13 bases between.

V usage is TRBV5-1 and J usage is TRBJ2-1; 9 positions match TRBD1. Germline V lookup: CDR1 SGHRS, CDR2 YFSETQ. The ends lost 7 bases at V and 6 bases at J; junction bases unmatched: 11. The length of the CDR3 is 15 residues. CDR3 residues: CASRYLGQGSNEQFF. The CDR3 bases are TGCGCCAGCCGCTATCTCGGACAGGGGAGCAATGAGCAGTTCTTC.

The rearrangement joins TRBV2 to TRBJ2-5; D remains ambiguous. This CDR3 contains 11 residues. The germline V and J ends were trimmed by 9 bases and 7 bases, with 12 bases remaining between them. Germline CDR1 and CDR2: SNHLY and FYNNEI. The CDR3 is CARSSTGTQYF. The CDR3 bases are TGTGCCAGATCCTCCACGGGGACCCAGTACTTC. The variable domain in full, with the rest retrieved from reference TRBV2 and TRBJ2-5, is EPEVTQTPSHQVTQMGQEVILRCVPISNHLYFYWYRQILGQKVEFLVSFYNNEISEKSEIFDDQFSVERPDGSNFTLKIRSTKLEDSAMYFCARSSTGTQYFGPGTRLLVL.

This clone was picked up a small number of times. This chain joins TRBV6-6 and TRBJ1-2, with D perhaps matching TRBD1 (6 bases). The germline V gene has CDR1 MNHNY and CDR2 SVGAGI (reference sequence). Trimming took off 6 bases at V and 6 bases at J, with 14 bases between the two ends. The CDR3 length is 13 residues. The CDR3 coding sequence is TGTGCCAGCAGACCCTATACAGGGAATGGCTACACCTTC. This codes for CASRPYTGNGYTF.

V is TRBV25-1 and J is TRBJ1-1; 8 bases agree with TRBD1. Germline V gene data show CDR1 as MGHDK and CDR2 as SYGVNS. This CDR3 has 15 amino acids. V lost 4 bases and J lost 4; bases outside the gene matches: 8. For the CDR3, the DNA is TGTGCCAGCAGTGCCCGACAGGGGAGGGCCACTGAAGCTTTCTTT. Protein: CASSARQGRATEAFF.

The DNA of the CDR3 is TGTGCCAGCAGCTTAGACGGGGGGGCGTCCACAGATACGCAGTATTTT. Amino acid sequence: CASSLDGGASTDTQYF. V gene TRBV7-9 combines with J gene TRBJ2-3; 8 bases are shared with TRBD2. CDR3 length: 16 amino acids. V shed 1 base, J shed 2 bases, and the junction held 5 bases outside the gene matches. Looked up from germline, CDR1 is SEHNR and CDR2 is FQNEAQ (reference sequence).

This clone was seen just once. This rearrangement joins TRBV4-2 to TRBJ1-5, with TRBD1 as a possible D gene (5 bases). The CDR3 is 16 residues long. The V end was cut by 4 bases, the J end by 0 bases, with 13 bases between. Germline V gives CDR1 LGHNA, CDR2 YNFKEQ. This CDR3 reads CASSPRTGLSNQPQHF. For the CDR3, the DNA is TGTGCCAGCAGCCCCCGCACAGGCCTTAGCAATCAGCCCCAGCATTTT.

This chain links TRBV2 with TRBJ1-1; a weak D match, TRBD1 (5 bases). Germline V lookup: CDR1 SNHLY, CDR2 FYNNEI. The CDR3 extends over 13 amino acids. Trimming stripped 7 bases from V and 6 bases from J, with 15 bases between. Written as DNA, the CDR3 is TGTGCCAGCATATCGACAGCACGGGCTGAAGCTTTCTTT. Translated: CASISTARAEAFF.

The chain employs TRBV7-9 and TRBJ1-2; no reliable D call. The V gene's germline CDR1 is SEHNR and CDR2 FQNEAQ (reference sequence). Trimming removed 4 bases at V and 10 bases at J, with 10 bases between. This CDR3 is built from 11 residues. CDR3 loop: CASSSTIYYTF. In nucleotides, the CDR3 is TGTGCCAGCAGCTCGACAATTTACTACACCTTC.

The chain uses TRBV6-4 and TRBJ2-1; 7 nucleotides agree with TRBD1. Germline V gene sequence: CDR1 MRHNA, CDR2 SNTAGT. V lost 5 bases and J lost 11; bases outside the gene matches: 12. The CDR3 runs 14 residues. Written as DNA, the CDR3 is TGTGCCAGCAGTACCCGGGACAGAGATATCAAGCAGTTCTTC. Residues: CASSTRDRDIKQFF.

This clone was seen a single time. This chain links TRBV25-1 with TRBJ1-2; D may be TRBD1 (6 bases). This CDR3 comprises 15 residues. V lost 1 base and J lost 4, with 13 bases in between. Germline CDR1 reads MGHDK; CDR2 reads SYGVNS. Here the CDR3 DNA reads TGTGCCAGCAGTGAATTGATCAGGGGTACCTATGGCTACACCTTC. Amino acids: CASSELIRGTYGYTF.

The chain recombines TRBV1 with TRBJ2-7; no DNA check was done on the table's D call, TRBD2. TRBV1 is a documented pseudogene. The CDR3 covers 17 residues. CDR3 DNA: TGCACCAGCCAACTGGAGAGATCGGGTAAAAGGTCCTACGAGCAGTACTTC. It codes for CTSQLERSGKRSYEQYF.

The rearrangement joins TRBV5-1 to TRBJ1-1; 7 bases agree with TRBD1. Germline V CDR1 and CDR2: SGHRS, YFSETQ. Trimming cost V 4 bases and J 3 bases; bases outside gene matches: 9. This CDR3 region has 15 residues. CDR3 loop: CASSPGGTADTEAFF. CDR3 bases: TGCGCCAGCAGCCCCGGAGGGACAGCAGACACTGAAGCTTTCTTT.

This rearrangement joins TRBV2 to TRBJ2-4; a weak D match, TRBD1 (5 bases). Germline CDR1 and CDR2: SNHLY and FYNNEI. The CDR3 covers 15 residues. The germline V and J ends were trimmed by 4 bases and 0 bases, with 10 bases remaining between them. Written as DNA, the CDR3 is TGTGCCAGCAGTGGAACAGGAGTAGCCAAAAACATTCAGTACTTC. It is translated as CASSGTGVAKNIQYF.

V usage is TRBV11-2 and J usage is TRBJ2-5; 9 bases line up with TRBD2. V shed 2 bases and J 7 bases; nucleotides not matched to a gene: 11. Per germline, CDR1 SGHAT and CDR2 FQNNGV. CDR3 size: 16 residues. CDR3 sequence reads: CASSLLSAGGLGTQYF. Written as DNA, the CDR3 is TGTGCCAGCAGCTTACTTAGCGCGGGAGGGCTCGGGACCCAGTACTTC. Full variable domain (remainder filled in from reference TRBV11-2 and TRBJ2-5): EAGVAQSPRYKIIEKRQSVAFWCNPISGHATLYWYQQILGQGPKLLIQFQNNGVVDDSQLPKDRFSAERLKGVDSTLKIQPAKLEDSAVYLCASSLLSAGGLGTQYFGPGTRLLVL.

The J gene is TRBJ1-5, the V gene TRBV6-1, with a possible D match to TRBD1 (5 bases). Germline CDR1 reads MNHNS; CDR2 reads SASEGT. V lost 7 bases and J 4 bases, leaving 11 bases between the germline ends. The CDR3 has 13 amino acids. CDR3 sequence (DNA): TGTGCCAGCACTTGGCAGGGTAATCAGCCCCAGCATTTT. Protein: CASTWQGNQPQHF.

The chain has TRBV5-6 and TRBJ1-2; D unclear. This CDR3 is built from 16 residues. V shed 0 bases and J shed 6 bases, with 18 bases lying between them. Germline V gene data show CDR1 as SGHDT and CDR2 as YYEEEE. CDR3 sequence: CASSLDGRFGEDGYTF. The CDR3 nucleotides read TGTGCCAGCAGCTTGGACGGACGCTTCGGGGAGGATGGCTACACCTTC.

Comment on this clone: One end of the junction fails to match germline, which may point to a read error. The V and J genes are TRBV7-2 and TRBJ2-5; D is undetermined. Germline loops: CDR1 SGHTA, CDR2 FQGNSA. The CDR3 runs 11 residues. The CDR3 DNA reads as TGTGCCAGCACCTTAAGCGAGACCCAGTACTTC. Residues: CASTLSETQYF.

This CDR3 reads CASSPERGTGELFF. CDR3 sequence (DNA): TGCGCCAGCAGCCCTGAGCGCGGGACCGGGGAGCTGTTTTTT. This chain links TRBV4-1 with TRBJ2-2, with a weak D call TRBD2 (5 bases). This CDR3 has 14 residues. Germline V gives CDR1 MGHRA, CDR2 YSYEKL. The V end was cut by 4 bases, the J end by 5 bases, with 11 bases between.

The rearrangement links TRBV4-1 to TRBJ2-7; 8 positions match TRBD1. The CDR3 sequence is 15 residues long. The germline CDR1 and CDR2 sequences are MGHRA and YSYEKL. The V segment lost 4 bases and the J segment 0 bases; nucleotides outside the gene matches: 5. CDR3 bases: TGCGCCAGCAGCCCCCGGACAGGGAACTCCTACGAGCAGTACTTC. Translating it yields CASSPRTGNSYEQYF.

J is TRBJ2-1 and V is TRBV7-6, with a possible D match to TRBD2 (6 bases). V shed 5 bases and J shed 9 bases, with 17 bases lying between them. This CDR3 is 14 amino acids long. Per the germline V gene, CDR1 is SGHVS and CDR2 is FNYEAQ. The chain's CDR3 is CASSGGAGGLEQFF. As DNA, the CDR3 is TGTGCCAGCAGCGGCGGGGCCGGGGGACTTGAGCAGTTCTTC.

Here the CDR3 DNA reads TGTGCCAGCAGCGTGAAGCCATCGGACGAGCAGTACTTC. It encodes CASSVKPSDEQYF. The V gene is TRBV9, the J gene TRBJ2-7; no definite D call. From germline, CDR1 is SGDLS and CDR2 YYNGEE. V lost 2 bases to trimming and J lost 5 bases, with 11 bases between them. This CDR3 has 13 amino acids. The full variable domain, its missing parts supplied by reference TRBV9 and TRBJ2-7, is DSGVTQTPKHLITATGQRVTLRCSPRSGDLSVYWYQQSLDQGLQFLIQYYNGEERAKGNILERFSAQQFPDLHSELNLSSLELGDSALYFCASSVKPSDEQYFGPGTRLTVT.